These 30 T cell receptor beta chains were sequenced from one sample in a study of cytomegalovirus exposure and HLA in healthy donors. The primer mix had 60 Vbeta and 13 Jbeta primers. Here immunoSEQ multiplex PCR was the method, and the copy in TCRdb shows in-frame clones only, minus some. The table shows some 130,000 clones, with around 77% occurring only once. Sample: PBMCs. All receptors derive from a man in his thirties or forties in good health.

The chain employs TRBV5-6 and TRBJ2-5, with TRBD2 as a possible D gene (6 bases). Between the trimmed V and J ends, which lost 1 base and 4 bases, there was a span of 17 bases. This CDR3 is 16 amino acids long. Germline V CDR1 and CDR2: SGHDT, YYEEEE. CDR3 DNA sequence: TGTGCCAGCAGCTTGTCCCTCCCGTTGGGGGGAGAGACCCAGTACTTC. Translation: CASSLSLPLGGETQYF.

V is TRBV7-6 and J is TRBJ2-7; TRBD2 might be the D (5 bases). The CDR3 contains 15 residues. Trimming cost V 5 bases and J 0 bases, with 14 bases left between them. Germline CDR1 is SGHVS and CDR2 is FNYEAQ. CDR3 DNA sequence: TGTGCCAGCAGCCTCAACCGGGAAGGCTCCTACGAGCAGTACTTC. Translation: CASSLNREGSYEQYF.

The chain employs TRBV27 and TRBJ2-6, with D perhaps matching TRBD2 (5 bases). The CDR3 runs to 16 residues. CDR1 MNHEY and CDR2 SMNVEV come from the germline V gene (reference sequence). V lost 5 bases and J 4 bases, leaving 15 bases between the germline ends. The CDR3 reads CASSPWRVFGANVLTF. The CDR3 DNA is TGTGCCAGCAGTCCCTGGCGGGTTTTCGGGGCCAACGTCCTGACTTTC. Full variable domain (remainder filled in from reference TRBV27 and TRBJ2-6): EAQVTQNPRYLITVTGKKLTVTCSQNMNHEYMSWYRQDPGLGLRQIYYSMNVEVTDKGDVPEGYKVSRKEKRNFPLILESPSPNQTSLYFCASSPWRVFGANVLTFGAGSRLTVL.

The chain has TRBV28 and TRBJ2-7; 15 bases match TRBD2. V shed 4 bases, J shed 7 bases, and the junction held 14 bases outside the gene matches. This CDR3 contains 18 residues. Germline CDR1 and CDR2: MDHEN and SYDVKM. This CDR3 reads CASSSLMGTSGRPREQYF. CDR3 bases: TGTGCCAGCAGTTCCCTCATGGGGACTAGCGGGAGGCCGAGAGAGCAGTACTTC.

The CDR3: CATGTSGSGYNEQFF. For the CDR3, the DNA is TGCGCCACCGGGACTAGCGGGAGCGGCTACAATGAGCAGTTCTTC. The chain uses TRBV5-1 and TRBJ2-1, with 14 bases that match TRBD2. This CDR3 contains 15 residues. The ends lost 9 bases at V and 3 bases at J; junction bases unmatched: 5. Germline V gene lookup returns CDR1 SGHRS and CDR2 YFSETQ. Complete variable domain (other parts from reference TRBV5-1 and TRBJ2-1): KAGVTQTPRYLIKTRGQQVTLSCSPISGHRSVSWYQQTPGQGLQFLFEYFSETQRNKGNFPGRFSGRQFSNSRSEMNVSTLELGDSALYLCATGTSGSGYNEQFFGPGTRLTVL.

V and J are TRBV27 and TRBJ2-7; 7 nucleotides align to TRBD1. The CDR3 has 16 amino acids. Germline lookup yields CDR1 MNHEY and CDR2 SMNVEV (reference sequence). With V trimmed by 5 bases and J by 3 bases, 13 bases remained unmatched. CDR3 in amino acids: CASSPQPGQHRYEQYF. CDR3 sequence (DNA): TGTGCCAGCAGTCCGCAACCGGGACAGCACCGCTACGAGCAGTACTTC.

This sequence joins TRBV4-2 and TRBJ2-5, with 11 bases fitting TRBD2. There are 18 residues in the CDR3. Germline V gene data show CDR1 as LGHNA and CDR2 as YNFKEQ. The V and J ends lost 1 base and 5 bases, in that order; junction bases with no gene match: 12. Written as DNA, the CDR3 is TGTGCCAGCAGCCAAGGGACAACACTAGCGGGAGAAGGGGAGACCCAGTACTTC. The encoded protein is CASSQGTTLAGEGETQYF.

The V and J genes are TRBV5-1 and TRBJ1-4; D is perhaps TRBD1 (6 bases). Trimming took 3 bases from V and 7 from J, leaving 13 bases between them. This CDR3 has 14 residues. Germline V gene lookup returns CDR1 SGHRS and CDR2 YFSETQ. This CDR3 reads CASSSGEGGEKLFF. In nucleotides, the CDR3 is TGCGCCAGCAGCTCAGGAGAAGGGGGTGAAAAACTGTTTTTT.

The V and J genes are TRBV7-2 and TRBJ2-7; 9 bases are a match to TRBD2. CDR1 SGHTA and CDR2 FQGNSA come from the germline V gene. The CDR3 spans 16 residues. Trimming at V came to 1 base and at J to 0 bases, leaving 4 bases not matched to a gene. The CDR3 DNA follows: TGTGCCAGCAGCTTAGGGACTAGCGCTTCCTCCTACGAGCAGTACTTC. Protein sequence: CASSLGTSASSYEQYF.

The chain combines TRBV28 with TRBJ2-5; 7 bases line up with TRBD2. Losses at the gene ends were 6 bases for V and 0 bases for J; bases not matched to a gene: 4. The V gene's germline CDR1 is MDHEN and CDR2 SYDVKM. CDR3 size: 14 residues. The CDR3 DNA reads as TGTGCCAGCAGGGAGGGAGGGTACCAAGAGACCCAGTACTTC. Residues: CASREGGYQETQYF. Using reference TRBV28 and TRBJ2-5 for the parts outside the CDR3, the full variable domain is DVKVTQSSRYLVKRTGEKVFLECVQDMDHENMFWYRQDPGLGLRLIYFSYDVKMKEKGDIPEGYSVSREKKERFSLILESASTNQTSMYLCASREGGYQETQYFGPGTRLLVL.

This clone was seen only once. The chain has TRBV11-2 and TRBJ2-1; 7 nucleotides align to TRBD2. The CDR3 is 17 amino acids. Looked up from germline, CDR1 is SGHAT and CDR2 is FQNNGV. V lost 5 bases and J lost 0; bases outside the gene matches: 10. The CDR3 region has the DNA TGTGCCAGCAGCGCTACCCTCACTAGCGCCTCCTACAATGAGCAGTTCTTC. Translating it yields CASSATLTSASYNEQFF.

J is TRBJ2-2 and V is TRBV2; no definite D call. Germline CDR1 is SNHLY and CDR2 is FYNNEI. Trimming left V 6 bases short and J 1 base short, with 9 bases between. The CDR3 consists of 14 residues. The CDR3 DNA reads TGTGCCAGCAGACAGACACGGAACACCGGGGAGCTGTTTTTT. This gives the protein CASRQTRNTGELFF.

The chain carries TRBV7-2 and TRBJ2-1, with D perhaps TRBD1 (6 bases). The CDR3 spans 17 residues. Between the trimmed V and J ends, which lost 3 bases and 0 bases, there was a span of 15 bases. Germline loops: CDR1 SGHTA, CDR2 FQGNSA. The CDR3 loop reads CASSFLGTQLSYNEQFF. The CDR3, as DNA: TGTGCCAGCAGCTTCCTAGGGACACAGCTCTCCTACAATGAGCAGTTCTTC.

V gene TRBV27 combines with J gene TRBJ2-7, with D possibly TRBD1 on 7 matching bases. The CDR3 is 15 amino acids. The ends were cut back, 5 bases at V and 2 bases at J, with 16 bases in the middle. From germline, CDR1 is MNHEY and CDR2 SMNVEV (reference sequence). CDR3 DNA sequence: TGTGCCAGCAGTCTAGGGGGCAGGGGGGCCTACGAGCAGTACTTC. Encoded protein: CASSLGGRGAYEQYF.

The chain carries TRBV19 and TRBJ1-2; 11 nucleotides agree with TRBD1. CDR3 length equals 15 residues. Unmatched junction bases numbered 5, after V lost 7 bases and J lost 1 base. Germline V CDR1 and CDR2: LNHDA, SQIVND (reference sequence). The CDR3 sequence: CASTKDRGLNYGYTF. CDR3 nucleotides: TGTGCCAGTACTAAGGACAGGGGGCTTAACTATGGCTACACCTTC.

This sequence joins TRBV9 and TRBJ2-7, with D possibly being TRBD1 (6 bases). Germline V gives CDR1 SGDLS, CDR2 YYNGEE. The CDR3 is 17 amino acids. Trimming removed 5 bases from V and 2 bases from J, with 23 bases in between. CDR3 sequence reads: CASRSGRTSDRTYEQYF. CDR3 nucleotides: TGTGCCAGCAGATCCGGCCGGACGTCGGACAGAACCTACGAGCAGTACTTC. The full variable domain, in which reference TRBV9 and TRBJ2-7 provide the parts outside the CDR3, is DSGVTQTPKHLITATGQRVTLRCSPRSGDLSVYWYQQSLDQGLQFLIQYYNGEERAKGNILERFSAQQFPDLHSELNLSSLELGDSALYFCASRSGRTSDRTYEQYFGPGTRLTVT.

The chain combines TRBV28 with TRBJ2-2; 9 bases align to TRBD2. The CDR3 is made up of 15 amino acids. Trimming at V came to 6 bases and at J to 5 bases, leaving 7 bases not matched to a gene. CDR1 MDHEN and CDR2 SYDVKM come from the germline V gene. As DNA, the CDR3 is TGTGCCAGCAGGGGTAGCGGGAGAAAAACCGGGGAGCTGTTTTTT. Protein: CASRGSGRKTGELFF.

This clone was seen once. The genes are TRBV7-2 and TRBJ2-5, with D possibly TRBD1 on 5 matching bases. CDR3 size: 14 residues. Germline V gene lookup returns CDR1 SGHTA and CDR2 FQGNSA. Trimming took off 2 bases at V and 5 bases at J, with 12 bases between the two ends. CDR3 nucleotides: TGTGCCAGCAGCTTATTGCTCAGGGATGAGACCCAGTACTTC. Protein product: CASSLLLRDETQYF.

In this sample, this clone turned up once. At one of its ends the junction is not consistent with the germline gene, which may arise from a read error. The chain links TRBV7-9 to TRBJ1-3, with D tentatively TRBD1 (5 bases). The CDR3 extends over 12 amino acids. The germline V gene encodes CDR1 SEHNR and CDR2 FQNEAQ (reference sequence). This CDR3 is CSSSQTRQPSLF. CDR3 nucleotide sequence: TGTTCCAGCAGCCAAACCCGACAGCCAAGTCTGTTT.

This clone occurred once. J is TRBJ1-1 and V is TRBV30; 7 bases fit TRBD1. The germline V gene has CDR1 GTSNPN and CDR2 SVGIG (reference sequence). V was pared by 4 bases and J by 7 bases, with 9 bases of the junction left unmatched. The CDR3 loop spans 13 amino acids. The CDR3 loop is CAWNPTGVGEAFF. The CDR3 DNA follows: TGTGCCTGGAACCCAACAGGGGTCGGTGAAGCTTTCTTT.

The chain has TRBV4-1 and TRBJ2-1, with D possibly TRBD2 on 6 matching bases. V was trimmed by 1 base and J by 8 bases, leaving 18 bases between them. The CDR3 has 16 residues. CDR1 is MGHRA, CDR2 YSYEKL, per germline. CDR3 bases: TGCGCCAGCAGCCAAGCTCAGGCGGGGCTAACCCATGAGCAGTTCTTC. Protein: CASSQAQAGLTHEQFF.

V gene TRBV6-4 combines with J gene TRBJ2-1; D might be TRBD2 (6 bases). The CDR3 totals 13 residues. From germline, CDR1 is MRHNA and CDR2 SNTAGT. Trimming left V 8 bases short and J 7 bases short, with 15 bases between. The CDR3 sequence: CASGPGEGNEQFF. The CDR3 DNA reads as TGTGCCAGCGGGCCGGGAGAAGGGAATGAGCAGTTCTTC.

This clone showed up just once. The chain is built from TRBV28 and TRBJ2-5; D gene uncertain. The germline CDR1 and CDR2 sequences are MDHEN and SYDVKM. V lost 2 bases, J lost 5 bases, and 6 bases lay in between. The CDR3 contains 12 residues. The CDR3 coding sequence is TGTGCCAGCAGTTTACCGAGGGAGACCCAGTACTTC. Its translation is CASSLPRETQYF.

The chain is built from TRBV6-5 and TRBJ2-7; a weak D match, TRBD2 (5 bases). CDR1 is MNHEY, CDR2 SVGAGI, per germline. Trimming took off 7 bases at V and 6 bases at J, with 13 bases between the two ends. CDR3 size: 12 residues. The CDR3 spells CASTPAAGEQYF. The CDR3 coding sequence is TGTGCCAGCACCCCGGCGGCGGGCGAGCAGTACTTC.

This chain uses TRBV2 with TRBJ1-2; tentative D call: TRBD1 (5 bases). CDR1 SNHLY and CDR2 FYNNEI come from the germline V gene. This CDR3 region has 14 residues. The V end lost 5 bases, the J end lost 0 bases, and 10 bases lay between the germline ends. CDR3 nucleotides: TGTGCCAGCAGTTTCAGGGTAGCTAACTATGGCTACACCTTC. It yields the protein CASSFRVANYGYTF.

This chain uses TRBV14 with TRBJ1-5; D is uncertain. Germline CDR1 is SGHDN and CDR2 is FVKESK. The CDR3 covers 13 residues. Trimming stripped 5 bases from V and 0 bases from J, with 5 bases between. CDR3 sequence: CASSKYSNQPQHF. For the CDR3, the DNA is TGTGCCAGCAGCAAATATAGCAATCAGCCCCAGCATTTT.

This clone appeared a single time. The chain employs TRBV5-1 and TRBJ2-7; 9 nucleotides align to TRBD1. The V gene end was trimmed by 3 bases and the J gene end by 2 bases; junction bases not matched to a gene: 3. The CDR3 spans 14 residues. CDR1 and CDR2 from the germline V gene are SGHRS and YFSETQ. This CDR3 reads CASSSGQGAYEQYF. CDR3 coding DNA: TGCGCCAGCAGCTCGGGACAGGGTGCCTACGAGCAGTACTTC.

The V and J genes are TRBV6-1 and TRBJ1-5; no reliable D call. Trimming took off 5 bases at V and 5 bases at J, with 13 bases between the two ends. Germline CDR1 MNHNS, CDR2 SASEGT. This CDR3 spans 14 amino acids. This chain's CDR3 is CASSRSRVDQPQHF. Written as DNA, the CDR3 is TGTGCCAGCAGTCGGTCACGAGTGGATCAGCCCCAGCATTTT.

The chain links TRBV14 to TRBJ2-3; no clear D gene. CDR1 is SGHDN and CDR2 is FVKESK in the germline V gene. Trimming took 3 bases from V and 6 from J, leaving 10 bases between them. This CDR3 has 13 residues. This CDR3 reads CASSHASRDTQYF. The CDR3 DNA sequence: TGTGCCAGCAGCCACGCTTCTAGGGATACGCAGTATTTT.

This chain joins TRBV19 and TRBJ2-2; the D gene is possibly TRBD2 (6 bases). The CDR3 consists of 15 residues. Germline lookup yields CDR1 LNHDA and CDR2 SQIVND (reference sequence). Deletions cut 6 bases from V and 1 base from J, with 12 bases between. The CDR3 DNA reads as TGTGCCAGTAGGAGTGGGACTGGGAACACCGGGGAGCTGTTTTTT. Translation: CASRSGTGNTGELFF.